This entry lists 22 T cell receptor beta chains sequenced from one sample in a study of Ad26.COV2.S vaccination and SARS-CoV-2 variants (dated by TCRdb to the early 2020s). This specimen's treatment or condition label, per the study, means: roughly 20 received Ad26.COV2.S at low or high dose, single or two shots; roughly five received placebo; per-sample allocation not given. For vaccine and placebo recipients, the sequenced repertoires came from samples collected on day 63 after the first injection. The library was produced with the immunoSEQ multiplex PCR assay. Held by TCRdb, this immuneACCESS table contains in-frame sequences only and omits some clones. Under half of the omission traces to an unresolved V gene where checked; the cause of the rest is unknown. The sample records approximately 300,000 clones, around 83% of which are singletons. Together, the top ten hold around 1.9% of the sample.

This specimen was peripheral blood, taken in a trial of Ad26.COV2.S vaccine versus placebo. Source of these receptors: a person between 18 and 65 years old who received the Ad26.COV2.S COVID-19 vaccine or a placebo.

The chain uses TRBV3-1 (or the pseudogene TRBV3-2) and TRBJ1-5; D not certain. There are 13 residues in the CDR3. Germline V gives CDR1 LGHDT, CDR2 YNNKEL (reference sequence). V shed 3 bases and J shed 4 bases, with 7 bases lying between them. CDR3 coding DNA: TGTGCCAGCAGCCAGAGAGAGAATCAGCCCCAGCATTTT. It is translated as CASSQRENQPQHF.

Concerning this clone: This CDR3 is also generated by other DNA sequences in the sample. This sequence joins TRBV7-2 and TRBJ1-4, with a weak D call TRBD1 (5 bases). Germline CDR1 reads SGHTA; CDR2 reads FQGNSA. The V and J ends lost 2 bases and 0 bases respectively, with 7 bases between them. The CDR3 loop spans 15 amino acids. The CDR3 spells CASSLQGTTNEKLFF. CDR3 nucleotide sequence: TGTGCCAGCAGCTTACAGGGAACAACTAATGAAAAACTGTTTTTT.

The chain recombines TRBV5-1 with TRBJ2-3, with D hard to call. Germline CDR1 is SGHRS and CDR2 is YFSETQ. This CDR3 has 14 amino acids. V shed 2 bases and J shed 5 bases, with 12 bases lying between them. CDR3 region: CASSFSRTEDTQYF. In DNA, the CDR3 is TGCGCCAGCAGCTTTAGCCGGACGGAAGATACGCAGTATTTT.

The rearrangement links TRBV7-9 to TRBJ1-6; a possible D gene is TRBD1 (6 bases). Germline-derived CDR1 and CDR2 are SEHNR and FQNEAQ (reference sequence). Trimming stripped 1 base from V and 6 bases from J, with 10 bases between. The CDR3 runs to 15 residues. The CDR3 DNA follows: TGTGCCAGCAGCTTAGGACAGGCCCCTAATTCACCCCTCCACTTT. Translation: CASSLGQAPNSPLHF.

The chain uses TRBV3-1 (or the pseudogene TRBV3-2) and TRBJ2-1; D is possibly TRBD2 (5 bases). CDR1 LGHDT and CDR2 YNNKEL come from the germline V gene (reference sequence). This CDR3 contains 14 residues. V lost 4 bases and J 8 bases, leaving 15 bases between the germline ends. The CDR3 nucleotides read TGTGCCAGCAGCCCACTAGGTGTAAGGGATGAGCAGTTCTTC. Residues: CASSPLGVRDEQFF.

This clone was observed a handful of times. The J gene is TRBJ2-7, the V gene TRBV6-1, with 9 nucleotides matching TRBD1. V lost 4 bases and J lost 4; bases outside the gene matches: 11. This CDR3 contains 16 residues. Germline assignment: CDR1 MNHNS and CDR2 SASEGT. CDR3 amino acids: CASSGTGTGYRYEQYF. The CDR3, as DNA: TGTGCCAGCAGTGGGACCGGGACAGGGTATCGGTACGAGCAGTACTTC.

V and J are TRBV6-4 and TRBJ1-2; D is ambiguous. Trimming took 3 bases from V and 3 from J, leaving 8 bases between them. Germline lookup yields CDR1 MRHNA and CDR2 SNTAGT. CDR3 length equals 13 residues. The chain's CDR3 is CASSENGDYGYTF. Written as DNA, the CDR3 is TGTGCCAGCAGTGAAAACGGTGACTATGGCTACACCTTC.

The chain carries TRBV6-5 and TRBJ1-1; 7 nucleotides line up with TRBD1. The CDR3 length is 14 residues. V was pared by 6 bases and J by 5 bases, with 9 bases of the junction left unmatched. Per the germline V gene, CDR1 is MNHEY and CDR2 is SVGAGI. The CDR3: CASRRTQGNTEAFF. DNA of the CDR3: TGTGCCAGCAGGAGAACACAGGGGAATACTGAAGCTTTCTTT.

V usage is TRBV30 and J usage is TRBJ2-2; no clear D. Between the trimmed V and J ends, which lost 3 bases and 6 bases, there was a span of 5 bases. This CDR3 has 11 residues. Germline loops: CDR1 GTSNPN, CDR2 SVGIG (reference sequence). The CDR3 spells CAWSWAGELFF. In DNA, the CDR3 is TGTGCCTGGAGCTGGGCCGGGGAGCTGTTTTTT.

The V gene is TRBV6-2 or TRBV6-3, the J gene TRBJ2-5; D remains unclear. The CDR3 sequence is 15 residues long. Germline V gene sequence: CDR1 MNHEY, CDR2 SVGEGT. The V end lost 5 bases, the J end lost 5 bases, and 18 bases lay between the germline ends. The CDR3 spells CASSQPTAGPETQYF. Here the CDR3 DNA reads TGTGCCAGCAGTCAGCCCACGGCCGGGCCGGAGACCCAGTACTTC.

The table lists this clone with a few counts. The V gene is TRBV5-1, the J gene TRBJ2-7; D is possibly TRBD2 (7 bases). V dropped 4 bases and J dropped 0 bases, with 8 bases sitting between them. The CDR3 extends over 13 amino acids. Germline-derived CDR1 and CDR2 are SGHRS and YFSETQ. Here the CDR3 reads CASSRGGSYEQYF. The DNA of the CDR3 is TGCGCCAGCAGCAGGGGGGGCTCCTACGAGCAGTACTTC.

The chain recombines TRBV19 with TRBJ1-2; the D is unclear. Germline-derived CDR1 and CDR2 are LNHDA and SQIVND (reference sequence). Trimming removed 3 bases from V and 2 bases from J, with 13 bases in between. This CDR3 is built from 15 residues. CDR3 residues: CASSIFASKNYGYTF. In nucleotides, the CDR3 is TGTGCCAGTAGTATTTTCGCCTCAAAAAACTATGGCTACACCTTC.

The chain couples TRBV6-5 to TRBJ2-7; D not resolved. V was clipped by 2 bases and J by 2 bases, with 7 bases between them. The CDR3 sequence is 13 residues long. Looked up from germline, CDR1 is MNHEY and CDR2 is SVGAGI. In DNA, the CDR3 is TGTGCCAGCAGTTACAGGGATGCCTACGAGCAGTACTTC. This encodes CASSYRDAYEQYF.

This sequence joins TRBV3-1 (or the pseudogene TRBV3-2) and TRBJ2-7, with 8 bases matching TRBD1. This CDR3 is built from 14 residues. With V trimmed by 0 bases and J by 2 bases, 0 bases remained unmatched. Germline V gives CDR1 LGHDT, CDR2 YNNKEL (reference sequence). The CDR3 here is CASSQEQGAYEQYF. CDR3 DNA sequence: TGTGCCAGCAGCCAAGAACAGGGGGCCTACGAGCAGTACTTC.

The CDR3 protein is CASSLSIAGASIQYF. The CDR3 region has the DNA TGTGCCAGCAGTTTATCTATAGCAGGGGCTAGCATTCAGTACTTC. This chain connects TRBV27 to TRBJ2-4; possible D gene TRBD1, 6 bases. The CDR3 is 15 amino acids. V dropped 0 bases and J dropped 9 bases, with 15 bases sitting between them. CDR1 is MNHEY, CDR2 SMNVEV, per germline (reference sequence).

The gene calls are TRBV7-2 and TRBJ1-1; D call uncertain. Per germline, CDR1 SGHTA and CDR2 FQGNSA. Trimming cost V 3 bases and J 3 bases, with 11 bases left between them. This CDR3 comprises 14 residues. The CDR3 region has the DNA TGTGCCAGCAGCTTTTTGGGCGGTGACACTGAAGCTTTCTTT. Translating gives CASSFLGGDTEAFF.

This clone was detected once. V is TRBV5-1 and J is TRBJ2-2, with 7 bases fitting TRBD2. This CDR3 region has 15 residues. CDR1 is SGHRS, CDR2 YFSETQ, per germline. V lost 3 bases, J lost 0 bases, and 2 bases stayed unmatched. Here the CDR3 reads CASSSGLTNTGELFF. The CDR3 DNA is TGCGCCAGCAGCTCGGGACTAACGAACACCGGGGAGCTGTTTTTT.

The chain recombines TRBV18 with TRBJ1-5; D gene uncertain. Trimming left V 5 bases short and J 7 bases short, with 12 bases between. Germline-derived CDR1 and CDR2 are KGHSH and LQKENI. The CDR3 spans 13 residues. In DNA, the CDR3 is TGTGCCAGCTCAGAGGGATTGAACCAGCCCCAGCATTTT. Translated, it gives CASSEGLNQPQHF.

The genes are TRBV5-4 and TRBJ2-7; the D gene is possibly TRBD1 (6 bases). The CDR3 is 13 residues long. The germline V and J ends were trimmed by 3 bases and 7 bases, with 14 bases remaining between them. Looked up from germline, CDR1 is SGHNT and CDR2 is YYREEE (reference sequence). CDR3 protein: CASSSQGRLEQYF. The CDR3 DNA reads as TGTGCCAGCAGCTCACAGGGACGGCTAGAGCAGTACTTC.

This rearrangement joins TRBV19 to TRBJ2-2; perhaps TRBD2 as D (6 bases). Germline CDR1 and CDR2: LNHDA and SQIVND (reference sequence). The germline V and J ends were trimmed by 6 bases and 3 bases, with 14 bases remaining between them. The CDR3 is 15 amino acids. The CDR3 region has the DNA TGTGCCAGTAGAGGGAGGACTTACGACACCGGGGAGCTGTTTTTT. This translates into CASRGRTYDTGELFF.

This clone was recorded only once. The chain joins TRBV5-6 to TRBJ1-2, with D perhaps matching TRBD1 (6 bases). Trimming took 0 bases from V and 2 from J, leaving 11 bases between them. This CDR3 has 15 residues. The germline gives CDR1 SGHDT, CDR2 YYEEEE. The CDR3 DNA reads as TGTGCCAGCAGCTTGGTTAGGGGGGTGAACTATGGCTACACCTTC. Its protein product is CASSLVRGVNYGYTF.

The V gene is TRBV29-1, the J gene TRBJ2-4; D is unclear. The germline CDR1 and CDR2 sequences are SQVTM and ANQGSEA. Deletions cut 7 bases from V and 3 bases from J, with 7 bases between. The CDR3 is 11 amino acids. The CDR3 DNA follows: TGCAGCGCCTCAGGCAAAAACATTCAGTACTTC. Its protein product is CSASGKNIQYF. Complete variable domain (other parts from reference TRBV29-1 and TRBJ2-4): SAVISQKPSRDICQRGTSLTIQCQVDSQVTMMFWYRQQPGQSLTLIATANQGSEATYESGFVIDKFPISRPNLTFSTLTVSNMSPEDSSIYLCSASGKNIQYFGAGTRLSVL.